One and the same sample provided the 29 T cell receptor beta chains below, sequenced in a study of OX40 agonist ivuxolimab in advanced cancers. TCRdb's table, derived via immunoSEQ multiplex PCR, lists solely in-frame clones and lacks some. The data contain tens of thousands of clones, roughly 90% of them seen just once; the ten biggest clones take up around 0.3%. The input for sequencing was CD4+ or CD8+ T cells sorted from blood, taken in a trial of the OX40 agonist ivuxolimab. These receptors all come from an adult with an advanced solid tumor such as melanoma, head and neck, liver or kidney cancer.

The CDR3 DNA reads as TGTGCCAGCAGCTTGGCCCTCCAGGAGATTCAGTACTTC. As protein: CASSLALQEIQYF. This chain uses TRBV5-4 with TRBJ2-4; D is undetermined. Per germline, CDR1 SGHNT and CDR2 YYREEE (reference sequence). Deletions cut 0 bases from V and 10 bases from J, with 11 bases between. This CDR3 is 13 amino acids long.

The rearrangement joins TRBV5-4 to TRBJ2-7; tentative D call: TRBD1 (6 bases). With 9 bases removed from V and 4 bases from J, the gap between germline ends came to 17 bases. The germline V gene encodes CDR1 SGHNT and CDR2 YYREEE (reference sequence). This CDR3 is 13 amino acids long. The CDR3, as DNA: TGTGCCACTGAGCGCAGGGGAGAGTACGAGCAGTACTTC. It encodes CATERRGEYEQYF.

The chain carries TRBV5-1 and TRBJ2-5; the match to TRBD2 covers 9 bases. The CDR3 consists of 16 residues. Trimming cost V 4 bases and J 0 bases; bases outside gene matches: 7. CDR1 and CDR2 (germline): SGHRS, YFSETQ. The CDR3 coding sequence is TGCGCCAGCAGCCGTGGTGGACTAGCGCACCAAGAGACCCAGTACTTC. Translation: CASSRGGLAHQETQYF.

V is TRBV6-4 and J is TRBJ2-5, with a possible D match to TRBD2 (7 bases). This CDR3 region has 17 residues. The V gene's germline CDR1 is MRHNA and CDR2 SNTAGT. V lost 4 bases and J 5 bases, leaving 23 bases between the germline ends. CDR3: CASSGPLLRGGRETQYF. Here the CDR3 DNA reads TGTGCCAGCAGTGGCCCTCTTTTGAGGGGGGGCCGTGAGACCCAGTACTTC.

This clone occurred once. The chain recombines TRBV27 with TRBJ2-6; no reliable D call. The V end lost 8 bases, the J end lost 0 bases, and 14 bases lay between the germline ends. The CDR3 sequence is 16 residues long. The germline CDR1 and CDR2 sequences are MNHEY and SMNVEV (reference sequence). The CDR3 protein is CASPPGFRSGANVLTF. The DNA of the CDR3 is TGTGCCAGCCCTCCGGGTTTTCGCTCTGGGGCCAACGTCCTGACTTTC.

This clone was found a few times. The CDR3 coding sequence is TGTGCCAGCAGTTACGAGGTCAGGGCGAATTCACCCCTCCACTTT. It specifies CASSYEVRANSPLHF. The rearrangement uses TRBV6-6 and TRBJ1-6; maybe TRBD1 (5 bases). Germline V gene data show CDR1 as MNHNY and CDR2 as SVGAGI (reference sequence). CDR3 size: 15 residues. V lost 2 bases and J lost 7, with 12 bases in between.

The chain combines TRBV19 with TRBJ1-1; TRBD1 is a possible D gene (6 bases). The V end lost 7 bases, the J end lost 4 bases, and 16 bases lay between the germline ends. The CDR3 loop spans 14 amino acids. CDR1 and CDR2 from the germline V gene are LNHDA and SQIVND (reference sequence). The CDR3 DNA sequence: TGTGCCAGTACCCCGTTTGGGACAAGCACTGAAGCTTTCTTT. The encoded protein is CASTPFGTSTEAFF.

In DNA form, the CDR3 reads TGTGCCAGCAGTCGGGGGGATGATTCACCCCTCCACTTT. Amino acids: CASSRGDDSPLHF. The rearrangement links TRBV6-5 to TRBJ1-6, with D possibly matching TRBD1 (5 bases). The CDR3 runs 13 residues. Germline-derived CDR1 and CDR2 are MNHEY and SVGAGI. V lost 5 bases, J lost 8 bases, and 10 bases lay in between.

The rearrangement uses TRBV7-3 and TRBJ2-1; D is unclear. This CDR3 spans 12 amino acids. Germline loops: CDR1 SGHTA, CDR2 FQGTGA. The V end was cut by 5 bases, the J end by 8 bases, with 10 bases between. This chain's CDR3 is CASSPGYDEQFF. CDR3 nucleotide sequence: TGTGCCAGCAGCCCCGGTTACGATGAGCAGTTCTTC.

The chain is built from TRBV5-1 and TRBJ1-2; possible D gene TRBD1, 6 bases. This CDR3 spans 14 amino acids. From germline, CDR1 is SGHRS and CDR2 YFSETQ. V dropped 0 bases and J dropped 3 bases, with 9 bases sitting between them. This chain's CDR3 is CASSLGPGDYGYTF. In DNA, the CDR3 is TGCGCCAGCAGCTTGGGTCCAGGGGACTATGGCTACACCTTC.

CDR3 sequence reads: CASSGQGWGTDTQYF. In DNA form, the CDR3 reads TGTGCCAGCAGTGGACAGGGTTGGGGCACAGATACGCAGTATTTT. This chain links TRBV2 with TRBJ2-3; 7 nucleotides align to TRBD1. Trimming removed 4 bases from V and 1 base from J; junction bases left unmatched: 5. The germline CDR1 and CDR2 sequences are SNHLY and FYNNEI. This CDR3 contains 15 residues.

The chain links TRBV7-2 to TRBJ2-5; weak D call: TRBD1 (5 bases). This CDR3 contains 14 residues. From germline, CDR1 is SGHTA and CDR2 FQGNSA. V was clipped by 2 bases and J by 5 bases, with 12 bases between them. The CDR3 DNA sequence: TGTGCCAGCAGCTTAAATCAGGGTCGGGAGACCCAGTACTTC. Its protein is CASSLNQGRETQYF. Full variable domain (rest looked up from reference TRBV7-2 and TRBJ2-5): GAGVSQSPSNKVTEKGKDVELRCDPISGHTALYWYRQSLGQGLEFLIYFQGNSAPDKSGLPSDRFSAERTGGSVSTLTIQRTQQEDSAVYLCASSLNQGRETQYFGPGTRLLVL.

This clone was detected once. The CDR3: CASSSAEGRGETQYF. In nucleotides, the CDR3 is TGTGCCAGCAGCTCCGCGGAAGGGCGGGGGGAGACCCAGTACTTC. The chain couples TRBV7-9 to TRBJ2-5, with 7 bases aligning to TRBD2. The CDR3 extends over 15 amino acids. Germline V gives CDR1 SEHNR, CDR2 FQNEAQ (reference sequence). V shed 4 bases and J 5 bases; nucleotides not matched to a gene: 10.

The rearrangement uses TRBV6-5 and TRBJ1-6, with D maybe TRBD1 (6 bases). Trimming removed 6 bases from V and 12 bases from J, with 15 bases in between. Germline-derived CDR1 and CDR2 are MNHEY and SVGAGI. This CDR3 is built from 13 residues. CDR3 DNA: TGTGCCAGCAGCCCCCGGGACACCGTACCCCTCCACTTT. It codes for CASSPRDTVPLHF.

This clone was seen a single time. The chain carries TRBV10-3 and TRBJ2-2, with D perhaps matching TRBD2 (5 bases). Germline-derived CDR1 and CDR2 are ENHRY and SYGVKD. V was cut by 11 bases and J by 4 bases, with 17 bases left in between. The CDR3 has 14 residues. In DNA form, the CDR3 reads TGTGCCTCCCGATGGGGTCGGGGCACCGGGGAGCTGTTTTTT. Its protein is CASRWGRGTGELFF.

This clone occurred a few times. The rearrangement uses TRBV11-2 and TRBJ1-2, with unresolved D. The V gene's germline CDR1 is SGHAT and CDR2 FQNNGV. V lost 1 base to trimming and J lost 4 bases, with 10 bases between them. This CDR3 is built from 14 residues. The CDR3 coding sequence is TGTGCCAGCAGCTTAGCACGGGAGGGCTATGGCTACACCTTC. It encodes CASSLAREGYGYTF.

The CDR3 region is CASNTRGVRNQPQHF. DNA for the CDR3: TGTGCCAGTAATACGAGAGGGGTTCGAAATCAGCCCCAGCATTTT. The chain has TRBV19 and TRBJ1-5; D might be TRBD1 (5 bases). Trimming pared 7 bases from V and 4 bases from J, leaving 17 bases between. Looked up from germline, CDR1 is LNHDA and CDR2 is SQIVND (reference sequence). This CDR3 is 15 amino acids long.

The chain has TRBV27 and TRBJ2-3, with 8 bases identical to TRBD1. This CDR3 is built from 13 residues. Germline CDR1 reads MNHEY; CDR2 reads SMNVEV (reference sequence). J lost 5 bases, V lost 6 bases, and 4 bases had no gene match. The CDR3, as DNA: TGTGCCAGCAGCTTAGACAGGGGAGATACGCAGTATTTT. Protein sequence: CASSLDRGDTQYF.

The CDR3 nucleotides are TGTGCCAGCAGCGTAGGTTCTAGCGGGGGGGACAATGAGCAGTTCTTC. Its translation is CASSVGSSGGDNEQFF. The chain carries TRBV9 and TRBJ2-1; 12 bases are a match to TRBD2. The CDR3 is made up of 16 amino acids. The trim removed 0 bases at V and 5 bases at J, leaving 3 bases unmatched. Germline V gives CDR1 SGDLS, CDR2 YYNGEE.

This sequence joins TRBV7-3 and TRBJ1-1; weak D call: TRBD1 (6 bases). Germline assignment: CDR1 SGHTA and CDR2 FQGTGA. With 2 bases removed from V and 0 bases from J, the gap between germline ends came to 16 bases. The CDR3 consists of 17 residues. The CDR3 DNA is TGTGCCAGCAGCTTACGGGCCAGGGGCCTCATGAACACTGAAGCTTTCTTT. Translated, it gives CASSLRARGLMNTEAFF.

The chain has TRBV19 and TRBJ1-1; the D gene is possibly TRBD1 (6 bases). This CDR3 has 14 amino acids. Trimming cost V 5 bases and J 1 base, with 11 bases left between them. CDR1 is LNHDA, CDR2 SQIVND, per germline (reference sequence). CDR3 nucleotide sequence: TGTGCCAGTAGTGGGGGCCCTCGGAACACTGAAGCTTTCTTT. Translation gives CASSGGPRNTEAFF.

The chain recombines TRBV9 with TRBJ2-1; 10 bases are shared with TRBD2. The CDR3 is 15 amino acids. V was clipped by 3 bases and J by 4 bases; unmatched bases: 4. CDR1 SGDLS and CDR2 YYNGEE come from the germline V gene. The CDR3 protein is CASSALAGGYNEQFF. The CDR3 nucleotides read TGTGCCAGCAGCGCCTTAGCGGGGGGATACAATGAGCAGTTCTTC.

The chain couples TRBV7-6 to TRBJ2-7, with TRBD2 identical over 7 bases. V gave up 1 base and J gave up 2 bases; unmatched junction bases: 5. The CDR3 spans 15 residues. Germline V gene sequence: CDR1 SGHVS, CDR2 FNYEAQ. CDR3 region: CASSLGGGAAYEQYF. DNA for the CDR3: TGTGCCAGCAGCTTAGGCGGGGGAGCCGCCTACGAGCAGTACTTC.

V gene TRBV14 combines with J gene TRBJ2-2; the match to TRBD2 covers 7 bases. V lost 5 bases and J lost 5; bases outside the gene matches: 5. From germline, CDR1 is SGHDN and CDR2 FVKESK. CDR3 length: 14 residues. The CDR3, as DNA: TGTGCCAGCAGCTCTCGGGAGGATACCGGGGAGCTGTTTTTT. Translated: CASSSREDTGELFF.

The chain carries TRBV19 and TRBJ2-7; TRBD1 matches at 8 bases. CDR3 length: 14 amino acids. Germline CDR1 is LNHDA and CDR2 is SQIVND (reference sequence). V lost 2 bases, J lost 2 bases, and 2 bases stayed unmatched. The CDR3 loop is CASSIQGQAYEQYF. The DNA of the CDR3 is TGTGCCAGTAGTATACAGGGACAGGCCTACGAGCAGTACTTC. The whole variable domain, filled in from reference TRBV19 and TRBJ2-7, reads DGGITQSPKYLFRKEGQNVTLSCEQNLNHDAMYWYRQDPGQGLRLIYYSQIVNDFQKGDIAEGYSVSREKKESFPLTVTSAQKNPTAFYLCASSIQGQAYEQYFGPGTRLTVT.

The table lists this clone with a count of one. The chain uses TRBV6-1 and TRBJ1-2, with 9 nucleotides matching TRBD1. Germline assignment: CDR1 MNHNS and CDR2 SASEGT. This CDR3 has 17 amino acids. The ends lost 4 bases at V and 4 bases at J; junction bases unmatched: 13. The CDR3 nucleotides are TGTGCCAGCAGTGGCCGGGACAGGGTTCGCGCTGGCTATGGCTACACCTTC. It yields the protein CASSGRDRVRAGYGYTF.

The chain has TRBV5-6 and TRBJ2-5; 8 nucleotides line up with TRBD2. The CDR3 has 16 residues. Germline assignment: CDR1 SGHDT and CDR2 YYEEEE. V lost 3 bases, J lost 2 bases, and 9 bases stayed unmatched. CDR3 sequence: CASSYRTSLFQETQYF. The CDR3, as DNA: TGTGCCAGCAGCTATAGGACTAGCCTGTTTCAAGAGACCCAGTACTTC.

The V call is TRBV15, the J call TRBJ2-7, with 8 bases matching TRBD1. The CDR3 has 14 amino acids. V gave up 5 bases and J gave up 2 bases; unmatched junction bases: 5. From germline, CDR1 is LNHNV and CDR2 YYDKDF (reference sequence). The CDR3, as DNA: TGTGCCACCAGCCTAGACAGGGGCCCCTACGAGCAGTACTTC. It is translated as CATSLDRGPYEQYF.

The sample holds one count of this clone. The chain combines TRBV2 with TRBJ1-2, with D possibly being TRBD1 (5 bases). The CDR3 covers 12 residues. Germline V gene data show CDR1 as SNHLY and CDR2 as FYNNEI. The V end lost 9 bases, the J end lost 11 bases, and 19 bases lay between the germline ends. The CDR3 region has the DNA TGTGCCAGTCTCAGGGATAGGACGGGGTACACCTTC. As protein: CASLRDRTGYTF. Variable domain in full (rest from reference TRBV2 and TRBJ1-2): EPEVTQTPSHQVTQMGQEVILRCVPISNHLYFYWYRQILGQKVEFLVSFYNNEISEKSEIFDDQFSVERPDGSNFTLKIRSTKLEDSAMYFCASLRDRTGYTFGSGTRLTVV.